This TCR beta chain was recorded in a study of OX40 agonist ivuxolimab in advanced cancers. Study at large: Among those treated, three patients had partial responses, one with hepatocellular carcinoma and two with cutaneous melanoma.

Whole-study findings and limits: Partial responders receiving 0.1-3.0 mg/kg showed among the lowest clonal expansion. Circulating CD4+ and CD8+ T cells showed clonal expansion by week 6 at 0.1 to 3.0 mg/kg.

As concerns this clone: Antigen specificity is unknown.

The CDR3 spans 16 residues. V lost 4 bases and J 0 bases, leaving 15 bases between the germline ends. Germline assignment: CDR1 MNHNS and CDR2 SASEGT. Measured with immunoSEQ multiplex PCR; TCRdb has only the in-frame clones, and not every one. This table holds about 110,000 clones, around 93% found once. The chain carries TRBV6-1 and TRBJ1-2; D unclear. This receptor was obtained from an adult with an advanced solid tumor such as melanoma, head and neck, liver or kidney cancer. The sequences come from CD4+ or CD8+ T cells sorted from blood, collected in a trial of the OX40 agonist ivuxolimab. DNA for the CDR3: TGTGCCAGCAGTGTCCCGCCTTCGAGGTCTAACTATGGCTACACCTTC. Protein sequence: CASSVPPSRSNYGYTF.